One sample yielded the 25 T cell receptor beta chains listed below, sequenced in a study of blood T cell repertoires in COVID-19. Produced via immunoSEQ multiplex PCR; TCRdb's table is partial and in-frame only. This table holds 300,000 to 350,000 clones, 88% found once. The sequencing input was PBMCs or T cells enriched from blood (not recorded which). The receptors derive from a man aged 25-40 years who had recovered from COVID-19.

J is TRBJ2-1 and V is TRBV4-1; 8 positions agree with TRBD1. The CDR3 sequence is 17 residues long. Germline CDR1 reads MGHRA; CDR2 reads YSYEKL. Losses at the gene ends were 0 bases for V and 6 bases for J; bases not matched to a gene: 10. CDR3 in DNA: TGCGCCAGCAGCCAAGATCCTCCAGGGGGCGTTGGCAATGAGCAGTTCTTC. Translated, it gives CASSQDPPGGVGNEQFF.

The CDR3 DNA reads as TGTGCCAGCAGCTTAAGGCTAGCGGGTTACAATGAGCAGTTCTTC. Translated, it gives CASSLRLAGYNEQFF. This chain links TRBV7-3 with TRBJ2-1; TRBD2 agrees at 8 bases. The CDR3 length is 15 residues. Germline lookup yields CDR1 SGHTA and CDR2 FQGTGA. With 1 base clipped from V and 4 bases from J, the junction kept 3 bases outside the gene matches.

The J gene is TRBJ2-5, the V gene TRBV20-1, with 11 bases lining up with TRBD2. Germline-derived CDR1 and CDR2 are DFQATT and SNEGSKA (reference sequence). V trimming: 3 bases; J trimming: 4 bases; junction bases outside the gene matches: 10. CDR3 length: 16 amino acids. In DNA form, the CDR3 reads TGCAGTGCTAGTTACCCTAGCGGGGGGCCGGGAGAGACCCAGTACTTC. It codes for CSASYPSGGPGETQYF.

This clone has just a few counts. The CDR3 sequence: CASSYSAGGPYEQYF. DNA of the CDR3: TGTGCCAGCAGCTACTCCGCCGGCGGGCCCTACGAGCAGTACTTC. The chain carries TRBV7-2 and TRBJ2-7; possible D gene TRBD2, 5 bases. Per the germline V gene, CDR1 is SGHTA and CDR2 is FQGNSA. The CDR3 totals 15 residues. V was clipped by 4 bases and J by 2 bases, with 15 bases between them. Based on the CDR3 plus reference TRBV7-2 and TRBJ2-7, the full variable domain is GAGVSQSPSNKVTEKGKDVELRCDPISGHTALYWYRQSLGQGLEFLIYFQGNSAPDKSGLPSDRFSAERTGGSVSTLTIQRTQQEDSAVYLCASSYSAGGPYEQYFGPGTRLTVT.

This chain joins TRBV19 and TRBJ1-5; the D gene is possibly TRBD1 (6 bases). CDR1 is LNHDA and CDR2 is SQIVND in the germline V gene (reference sequence). Trimming left V 3 bases short and J 5 bases short, with 14 bases between. The CDR3 sequence is 15 residues long. The CDR3 nucleotides are TGTGCCAGTAGTATGGAACAGGGAGGGTATCAGCCCCAGCATTTT. This gives the protein CASSMEQGGYQPQHF.

The chain employs TRBV7-2 and TRBJ1-1; 7 bases match TRBD1. CDR3 length: 13 amino acids. Germline V gene sequence: CDR1 SGHTA, CDR2 FQGNSA. V shed 5 bases, J shed 5 bases, and the junction held 5 bases outside the gene matches. The CDR3 is CASSATGRTEAFF. The CDR3 nucleotides are TGTGCCAGCAGCGCGACAGGGAGAACTGAAGCTTTCTTT.

This clone came up a few times. The sample has other DNA sequences that encode this CDR3 too. V usage is TRBV6-5 and J usage is TRBJ2-6; D is possibly TRBD2 (6 bases). Germline V CDR1 and CDR2: MNHEY, SVGAGI. Trimming shortened V by 4 bases and J by 0 bases, and 7 bases separated the two germline ends. The CDR3 is 15 amino acids. CDR3 sequence (DNA): TGTGCCAGCAGTTCCGGGGGCTCTGGGGCCAACGTCCTGACTTTC. Translated: CASSSGGSGANVLTF.

The V call is TRBV5-4, the J call TRBJ2-7; 10 bases agree with TRBD1. Per germline, CDR1 SGHNT and CDR2 YYREEE (reference sequence). The V and J ends lost 4 bases and 9 bases, in that order; junction bases with no gene match: 13. The CDR3 length is 15 residues. The CDR3 DNA follows: TGTGCCAGCAGCCCCGACAGGGGGCGGCTAGAAGCGCAGTACTTC. This gives the protein CASSPDRGRLEAQYF.

The J gene is TRBJ2-3, the V gene TRBV27; unclear D gene. Trimming left V 10 bases short and J 0 bases short, with 11 bases between. Per the germline V gene, CDR1 is MNHEY and CDR2 is SMNVEV (reference sequence). The CDR3 has 13 amino acids. This chain's CDR3 is CATALLSTDTQYF. CDR3 nucleotides: TGTGCCACCGCCCTACTGAGCACAGATACGCAGTATTTT.

The chain carries TRBV28 and TRBJ2-7; the D gene is possibly TRBD2 (6 bases). The CDR3 spans 14 residues. Germline CDR1 and CDR2: MDHEN and SYDVKM. Trimming took off 4 bases at V and 4 bases at J, with 14 bases between the two ends. The CDR3 sequence is CASSSTGTGYEQYF. The DNA of the CDR3 is TGTGCCAGCAGTTCAACCGGGACTGGATACGAGCAGTACTTC.

The chain couples TRBV19 to TRBJ1-1; D gene ambiguous. Trimming pared 3 bases from V and 3 bases from J, leaving 11 bases between. CDR3 length equals 14 residues. The germline V gene encodes CDR1 LNHDA and CDR2 SQIVND (reference sequence). The CDR3 spells CASSISTAYTEAFF. CDR3 coding DNA: TGTGCCAGTAGTATTTCCACCGCGTACACTGAAGCTTTCTTT.

This clone has a single count. The rearrangement uses TRBV5-1 and TRBJ2-7; TRBD2 is a possible D gene (7 bases). The V and J ends lost 0 bases and 4 bases respectively, with 11 bases between them. CDR1 is SGHRS, CDR2 YFSETQ, per germline. The CDR3 consists of 14 residues. CDR3 coding DNA: TGCGCCAGCAGCTTGGGGGAGGGGGTTTACGAGCAGTACTTC. It codes for CASSLGEGVYEQYF.

This clone was counted between two and nine times. The genes are TRBV27 and TRBJ1-5; D is unresolved. CDR3 size: 16 residues. V lost 8 bases and J lost 0, with 17 bases in between. Per the germline V gene, CDR1 is MNHEY and CDR2 is SMNVEV (reference sequence). In DNA, the CDR3 is TGTGCCAGCGGAGGGCAGAGCCCTTATAGCAATCAGCCCCAGCATTTT. This codes for CASGGQSPYSNQPQHF.

The rearrangement links TRBV18 to TRBJ1-2; D is uncertain. The CDR3 has 13 residues. Looked up from germline, CDR1 is KGHSH and CDR2 is LQKENI. V lost 4 bases and J 3 bases, leaving 9 bases between the germline ends. The CDR3 reads CASSRGGDYGYTF. The CDR3 DNA reads as TGTGCCAGCTCACGTGGAGGAGACTATGGCTACACCTTC.

The gene calls are TRBV4-1 and TRBJ1-3; TRBD1 might be the D (6 bases). In germline, CDR1 is MGHRA, CDR2 YSYEKL. V lost 1 base and J lost 1, with 14 bases in between. The CDR3 covers 17 residues. The CDR3 sequence: CASSQGVGGRSGNTIYF. CDR3 sequence (DNA): TGCGCCAGCAGCCAAGGGGTCGGGGGGCGGTCTGGAAACACCATATATTTT.

This clone appeared a few times. The chain has TRBV12-5 and TRBJ1-2, with 10 bases identical to TRBD1. The CDR3 spans 14 residues. Trimming took 6 bases from V and 8 from J; bases not matched to a gene: 9. Germline CDR1 LGHNT, CDR2 FRNRAP. CDR3 residues: CASGLEGQGNGYTF. The CDR3 DNA reads as TGTGCTAGTGGACTGGAGGGACAGGGGAACGGCTACACCTTC.

The chain couples TRBV6-5 to TRBJ2-2; 7 bases fit TRBD1. The CDR3 is 16 amino acids. Germline trimming cut 2 bases from V and 7 bases from J; bases unmatched to any gene: 10. From germline, CDR1 is MNHEY and CDR2 SVGAGI. This chain's CDR3 is CASSYRQGVYGGELFF. The CDR3, as DNA: TGTGCCAGCAGTTACCGGCAGGGGGTGTATGGCGGGGAGCTGTTTTTT.

V gene TRBV7-9 combines with J gene TRBJ1-5, with no clear D. In germline, CDR1 is SEHNR, CDR2 FQNEAQ (reference sequence). Trimming removed 1 base at V and 6 bases at J, with 7 bases between. This CDR3 region has 13 residues. The CDR3 sequence: CASSLDPGQPQHF. In DNA form, the CDR3 reads TGTGCCAGCAGCTTAGACCCCGGTCAGCCCCAGCATTTT.

The DNA of the CDR3 is TGTGCCAGCAGCCGAGGCAGAGTGGACGAGCAGTACTTC. Protein sequence: CASSRGRVDEQYF. The V gene is TRBV4-2, the J gene TRBJ2-7; D remains unclear. With 4 bases removed from V and 5 bases from J, the gap between germline ends came to 12 bases. CDR1 is LGHNA, CDR2 YNFKEQ, per germline. CDR3 size: 13 residues.

This rearrangement joins TRBV6-1 to TRBJ1-5, with 7 bases fitting TRBD1. Germline-derived CDR1 and CDR2 are MNHNS and SASEGT. Unmatched junction bases numbered 12, after V lost 0 bases and J lost 4 bases. This CDR3 spans 18 amino acids. The CDR3 DNA sequence: TGTGCCAGCAGTGAAGCCGGATACCGGACAGGCGGGAATCAGCCCCAGCATTTT. Translated, it gives CASSEAGYRTGGNQPQHF.

This chain connects TRBV7-2 to TRBJ2-5; 13 bases align to TRBD2. This CDR3 is 18 amino acids long. The germline V gene has CDR1 SGHTA and CDR2 FQGNSA. J lost 4 bases, V lost 1 base, and 9 bases had no gene match. CDR3 sequence (DNA): TGTGCCAGCAGCTTAGTAGGAGGGACTAGCGGGGTTCGAGAGACCCAGTACTTC. Translation: CASSLVGGTSGVRETQYF.

The chain joins TRBV30 to TRBJ2-3; tentatively, D is TRBD2 (5 bases). CDR1 is GTSNPN and CDR2 is SVGIG in the germline V gene (reference sequence). CDR3 length: 15 amino acids. Trimming shortened V by 2 bases and J by 0 bases, and 12 bases separated the two germline ends. The CDR3 DNA follows: TGTGCCTGGAGTAAAAGGGAGACTAGCACAGATACGCAGTATTTT. Its protein product is CAWSKRETSTDTQYF.

The chain employs TRBV30 and TRBJ1-3; D uncertain. This CDR3 is 14 amino acids long. Trimming removed 1 base from V and 0 bases from J, with 7 bases in between. CDR1 is GTSNPN, CDR2 SVGIG, per germline (reference sequence). CDR3 in amino acids: CAWSAVYSGNTIYF. CDR3 DNA: TGTGCCTGGAGTGCCGTCTACTCTGGAAACACCATATATTTT.

The chain recombines TRBV7-9 with TRBJ2-7; TRBD1 aligns across 7 bases. CDR3 length equals 13 residues. Unmatched junction bases numbered 5, after V lost 3 bases and J lost 6 bases. Germline V gene sequence: CDR1 SEHNR, CDR2 FQNEAQ (reference sequence). CDR3 nucleotide sequence: TGTGCCAGCAGCTTGGACAGGAGGACCGAGCAGTACTTC. Its protein product is CASSLDRRTEQYF.

This chain connects TRBV20-1 to TRBJ1-1; 10 bases agree with TRBD1. The germline V gene has CDR1 DFQATT and CDR2 SNEGSKA (reference sequence). The junction had 6 bases not matched to a gene; V was cut back by 3 bases and J by 5 bases. This CDR3 spans 14 amino acids. The CDR3 DNA reads TGCAGTGCTAGTAGGACAGGGGGGAAAACTGAAGCTTTCTTT. Its translation is CSASRTGGKTEAFF.